This T cell receptor (beta chain) was profiled in a study of a mutant IDH1 vaccine in newly diagnosed glioma. Looking at the study overall: The earlier regimen, radiotherapy, temozolomide, or both, was most often both. Findings and limits, study-wide: Pseudoprogression looked unconnected to shifts in top peripheral T cell clonotypes.

Time point specified: baseline, week 1 (first vaccination visit). The treatment: pre-vaccination baseline after standard-of-care therapy. Patients carried new grade 3 or 4 IDH1-mutant astrocytomas lacking nuclear ATRX. About this clone: Antigen unknown.

The CDR3 length is 12 residues. Germline CDR1 reads GTSNPN; CDR2 reads SVGIG (reference sequence). Unmatched junction bases numbered 0, after V lost 4 bases and J lost 6 bases. Some clones are missing from TCRdb's copy, which holds only in-frame ones; the method was immunoSEQ multiplex PCR. This table holds about 20,000 clones, around 85% found once. The sample here was PBMCs, taken from a glioma patient treated with radiotherapy, temozolomide or both. J is TRBJ2-3 and V is TRBV30; 11 bases match TRBD2. The TCR sequence derives from a man aged 40-49 years with glioma. The CDR3 nucleotides are TGTGCCTGGATAGCGGGGGGGGATACGCAGTATTTT. This sequence encodes CAWIAGGDTQYF.